This T cell receptor beta chain was documented in a study of OX40 agonist ivuxolimab in advanced cancers. The data were produced by immunoSEQ multiplex PCR, yet TCRdb's version contains in-frame clones alone and is incomplete. The repertoire has about 50,000 clones, 80% to 95% of them found once; the top ten carry 6% to 8%. Autoimmune disease history or systemic immunosuppression led to patient exclusion. The sample here was CD4+ or CD8+ T cells sorted from blood, taken in a trial of the OX40 agonist ivuxolimab. The receptor was isolated from an adult with an advanced solid tumor such as melanoma, head and neck, liver or kidney cancer.

The DNA for the CDR3 is TGTGCCAGCAGTTTAGGGGGGAGCGAGCAGTACTTC. This translates into CASSLGGSEQYF. The V gene is TRBV6-6, the J gene TRBJ2-7; perhaps D is TRBD1 or TRBD2 (6 bases each). The germline V and J ends were trimmed by 4 bases and 6 bases, with 10 bases remaining between them. The CDR3 covers 12 residues. Germline V CDR1 and CDR2: MNHNY, SVGAGI (reference sequence).